The clone carrying this T cell receptor beta chain showed up just once. TCRdb's copy holds only in-frame clones and misses some; the assay was immunoSEQ multiplex PCR. The table records hundreds of thousands of clones, about 84% of them present only once. The sample is drawn from a study of blood T cell repertoires in COVID-19. CDR1 is LNHNV, CDR2 YYDKDF, per germline (reference sequence). V lost 5 bases to trimming and J lost 5 bases, with 16 bases between them. The CDR3 is made up of 15 amino acids. This TCR was recovered from a woman in her forties or fifties who had recovered from COVID-19. The chain carries TRBV15 and TRBJ2-4; perhaps TRBD1 as D (5 bases). Sequencing input: PBMCs or T cells enriched from blood (not recorded which). The CDR3 region is CATSGAQGIQNIQYF. The CDR3 DNA reads TGTGCCACCAGCGGGGCTCAGGGTATCCAAAACATTCAGTACTTC.